Listed below are T cell receptor beta chains from one sample, sequenced in a study of response to subunit inactivated influenza vaccine. TCRdb fed the RT-PCR reads into MiXCR, producing one record per CDR3 protein. The table records 650,000 to 800,000 distinct CDR3 sequences, roughly 14% of them present only once. The specimen was PBMCs from blood, collected 14 to 15 days before vaccination. The source is a man over 45 who received an inactivated influenza vaccine. CDR3s include the opening cysteine and the closing phenylalanine or tryptophan. D genes are given only for firm matches. The size field is filled for only some rows; it gives once, few, many or a size class.

many TRBD1 TRBJ1-6 TRBV29-1 TGCAGCGCCAGCCTGGGACAGGGCACCCTCCACTTT CSASLGQGTLHF
. . TRBJ1-6 TRBV4-3 TGCGCCAGCAGCCAACGGGGCGGGGGTTCACCCCTCCACTTT CASSQRGGGSPLHF
. . TRBJ2-4 TRBV28 TGTGCCAGCAGTTTAGCGAGTACAAACATTCAGTACTTC CASSLASTNIQYF
many TRBD1 TRBJ1-5 TRBV6-2/TRBV6-3 TGTGCCAGCAGTTACTCCGACAGGGAGGATCAGCCCCAGCATTTT CASSYSDREDQPQHF
. . TRBJ2-7 TRBV2 TGTGCCAGCAAAGGGATCTCCTACGAGCAGTACTTC CASKGISYEQYF
few TRBD1 TRBJ2-1 TRBV12-5 TGTGCTAGTGGCACCGGGACAGGCTACAATGAGCAGTTCTTC CASGTGTGYNEQFF
many . TRBJ1-2 TRBV20-1 TGCAGTGCTCAGAACCCGGAGGGGTATGGCTACACCTTC CSAQNPEGYGYTF
few . TRBJ1-6 TRBV10-3 TGTGCCATCACCCCGGGCTCTAATTCACCCCTCCACTTT CAITPGSNSPLHF
. . TRBJ2-3 TRBV6-2/TRBV6-3 TGTGCCAGCAGTTCCGATGATTCTAGCACAGATACGCAGTATTTT CASSSDDSSTDTQYF
. . TRBJ1-4 TRBV10-3 TGTGCCATCAGCCCTGGGATAGTTGAAAGTAGACTGTTTTTT CAISPGIVESRLFF
. . TRBJ2-5 TRBV7-9 TGTGCCAGCAGCTCCACAGTTTTCACATTGGCCCAGTACTTC CASSSTVFTLAQYF
many TRBD1 TRBJ2-1 TRBV5-1 TGCGCCAGCAGCTTCTGGACAGGGAGAAGCAATGAGCAGTTCTTC CASSFWTGRSNEQFF
many TRBD1 TRBJ1-4 TRBV29-1 TGCAGCGTTGAAGGGACAGGGAATAATGAAAAACTGTTTTTT CSVEGTGNNEKLFF
few . TRBJ2-7 TRBV6-2/TRBV6-3 TGTGCCAGCAGTTATTCAATGCCGCCGCGGTCCTACGAGCAGTACTTC CASSYSMPPRSYEQYF
many . TRBJ2-1 TRBV12-3/TRBV12-4 TGTGCCAGCAGTTCTCTCGGAGACTCCTACAATGAGCAGTTCTTC CASSSLGDSYNEQFF
many . TRBJ2-5 TRBV5-1 TGCGCCAGCAGCTTGGCGGGCCAGGCCATCCAAGAGACCCAGTACTTC CASSLAGQAIQETQYF
. . TRBJ2-3 TRBV7-2 TGTGCCAGCAGCCTGCGACAGGGACTGGAAACGAATACGCAGTATTTT CASSLRQGLETNTQYF
. . TRBJ2-7 TRBV7-2 TGTGCCAGCAGCCCAGATCGGGCGGTGTTCGAGCAGTACTTC CASSPDRAVFEQYF
. . TRBJ2-4 TRBV7-2 TGTGCCAGCAGCCCTGGGACCCTCTTGGACATTCAGTACTTC CASSPGTLLDIQYF
. . TRBJ1-4 TRBV12-3/TRBV12-4 TGTGCCAGCAAAGGGGAATATGAAAAACTGTTTTTT CASKGEYEKLFF
few . TRBJ2-3 TRBV25-1 TGTGCCAGCACCGAAGGGTCCGCAAGCACAGATACGCAGTATTTT CASTEGSASTDTQYF
. . TRBJ2-7 TRBV6-2/TRBV6-3 TGTGCCAGCAGTTACAGTTTTCGGGATTCCTACGAGCAGTACTTC CASSYSFRDSYEQYF
. . TRBJ2-3 TRBV5-1 TGCGCCAGCAGCTTGGCCACCGGGACTTTTAACACAGATACGCAGTATTTT CASSLATGTFNTDTQYF
. TRBD1 TRBJ2-7 TRBV29-1 TGCAGCGGTGGGACAGGGTCCTACGAGCAGTACTTC CSGGTGSYEQYF
few TRBD1 TRBJ2-5 TRBV18 TGTGCCAGCTCACCGGGACAGGGGGCTAACGGGAGATACTTC CASSPGQGANGRYF
few . TRBJ1-1 TRBV6-2/TRBV6-3 TGTGCCAGCAGCACCTTCGACAGTGAAGCTTTCTTT CASSTFDSEAFF
. . TRBJ2-3 TRBV4-3 TGCGCCAGCAGCCAAGATTGGGTGGGCCTCACAGATACGCAGTATTTT CASSQDWVGLTDTQYF
few TRBD1 TRBJ1-4 TRBV27 TGTGCCAGCAGTAGGGCAGGGGGGCTATTGGCAACTAATGAAAAACTGTTTTTT CASSRAGGLLATNEKLFF
. TRBD2 TRBJ2-2 TRBV7-9 TGTGCCAGCAGCTTACCCCCGGGGGGAGGCCCCGGGGAGCTGTTTTTT CASSLPPGGGPGELFF
many TRBD1 TRBJ1-4 TRBV7-2 TGTGCCAGCAGCTCGGGACAGGTTAATGAAAAACTGTTTTTT CASSSGQVNEKLFF
few . TRBJ1-4 TRBV11-2 TGTGCCAGCAGCCAACCTTTAGGGCAGGGAGAAGAAAAACTGTTTTTT CASSQPLGQGEEKLFF
many . TRBJ1-1 TRBV4-3 TGCGCCAGCAGCCAAGAAAGGGGATCCCCTTATATGAACACTGAAGCTTTCTTT CASSQERGSPYMNTEAFF
. TRBD2 TRBJ2-1 TRBV12-5 TGTGCTAGTGGTTTGACTAGCGGGGGGCCGAGCTCCTACAATGAGCAGTTCTTC CASGLTSGGPSSYNEQFF
once TRBD1 TRBJ1-5 TRBV7-8 TGTGCCAGCAGCTTAGTGGGACAGGGGTTCGCACAGCCCCAGCATTTT CASSLVGQGFAQPQHF
. TRBD2 TRBJ2-5 TRBV5-1 TGCGCCAGCAGCCGGGACTTTGGCGGGAGTGTGGAGACCCAGTACTTC CASSRDFGGSVETQYF
. . TRBJ2-2 TRBV4-2 TGTGCCAGCAAAGTCGCCGGAGCAGGGGTAACCGGGGAGCTGTTTTTT CASKVAGAGVTGELFF
. TRBD2 TRBJ2-7 TRBV7-9 TGTGCCAGCAGCTTCACGACTAGCGGGTCAGTCGAGCAGTACTTC CASSFTTSGSVEQYF
few . TRBJ2-5 TRBV24-1 TGTGCCACCAGTGATCCCGGGTCCTGGGGAGAGACCCAGTACTTC CATSDPGSWGETQYF
many . TRBJ1-5 TRBV6-2/TRBV6-3 TGTGCCAGCAGACGAACACAGCTTCAGCCCCAGCATTTT CASRRTQLQPQHF
. TRBD2 TRBJ2-5 TRBV4-1 TGCGCCAGCAGCCAAGCTATAGCGGGGCCCGGAGAGACCCAGTACTTC CASSQAIAGPGETQYF
few . TRBJ1-1 TRBV28 TGTGCCAGCAGTTTAAGGGGCCGAGGGGCTTTCTTT CASSLRGRGAFF
. . TRBJ2-3 TRBV6-2/TRBV6-3 TGTGCCAGCCAAAAAGAAGCGGCCACAGATACGCAGTATTTT CASQKEAATDTQYF
few . TRBJ1-6 TRBV28 TGTGCCAGCAGTTTACGGGGTTATGGGTCACCCCTCCACTTT CASSLRGYGSPLHF
once TRBD1 TRBJ1-4 TRBV7-2 TGTGCCAGCAGCTCCCGGACAGGGTCTGAAAAACTGTTTTTT CASSSRTGSEKLFF
. . TRBJ1-3 TRBV29-1 TGCAGCGCCGGGGACTCTGGAAACACCATATATTTT CSAGDSGNTIYF
. . TRBJ1-2 TRBV7-2 TGTGCCAGCAGCCCGTTCTCAGGACAGCAAAACTATGGCTACACCTTC CASSPFSGQQNYGYTF